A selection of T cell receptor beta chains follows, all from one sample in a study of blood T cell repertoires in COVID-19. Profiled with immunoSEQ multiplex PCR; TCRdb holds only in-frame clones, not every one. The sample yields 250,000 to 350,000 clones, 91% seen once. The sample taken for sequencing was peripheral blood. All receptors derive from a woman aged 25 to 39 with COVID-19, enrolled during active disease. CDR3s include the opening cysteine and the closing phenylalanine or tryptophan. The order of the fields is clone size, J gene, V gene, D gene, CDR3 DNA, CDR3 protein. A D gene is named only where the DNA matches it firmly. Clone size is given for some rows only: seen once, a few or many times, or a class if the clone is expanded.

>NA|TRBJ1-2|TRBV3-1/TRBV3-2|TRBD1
TGTGCCAGCAGCCAAGATCGGTACCGGACAGGGAACTATGGCTACACCTTC
CASSQDRYRTGNYGYTF
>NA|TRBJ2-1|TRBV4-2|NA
TGTGCCAGCAGCCAAGGGGCGGGGTCCTACAATGAGCAGTTCTTC
CASSQGAGSYNEQFF
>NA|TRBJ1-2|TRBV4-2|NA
TGTGCCAGCAGCGGAACAGGAGCCTATGGCTACACCTTC
CASSGTGAYGYTF
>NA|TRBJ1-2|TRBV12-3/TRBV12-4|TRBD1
TGTGCCAGCAGGTCGACAGGGACGGATGGCTACACCTTC
CASRSTGTDGYTF
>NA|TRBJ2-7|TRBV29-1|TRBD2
TGCAGCGTTGCCCAGCGGGAGATGGGCGAGCAGTACTTC
CSVAQREMGEQYF
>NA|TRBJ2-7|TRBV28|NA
TGTGCCAGCAGACATTGGACAGTCTACGAGCAGTACTTC
CASRHWTVYEQYF
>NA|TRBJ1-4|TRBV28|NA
TGTGCCAGCCGTAATACAGGGTTAATTGAAAAACTGTTTTTT
CASRNTGLIEKLFF
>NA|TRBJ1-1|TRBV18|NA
TGTGCCAGCTCACCTGATACAGGTGAAGCTTTCTTT
CASSPDTGEAFF
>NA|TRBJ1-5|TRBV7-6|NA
TGTGCCAGCAGCTTAGGGGGGGGTCAGCCCCAGCATTTT
CASSLGGGQPQHF
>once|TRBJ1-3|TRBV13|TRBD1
TGTGCCAGCAGCTTCGGGACAGGGGGCGACCACACCATATATTTT
CASSFGTGGDHTIYF
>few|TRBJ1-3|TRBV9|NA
TGTGCCAGCAGCGGGAGACAGGACTTCTCTGGAAACACCATATATTTT
CASSGRQDFSGNTIYF